This T cell receptor (beta chain) was profiled in a study of technical replicates of blood from a handful of donors. Method: immunoSEQ multiplex PCR; TCRdb's copy keeps in-frame clones and lacks some. This sample has tens of thousands of clones, with approximately 92% found just once. The CDR3 covers 21 residues. V was clipped by 4 bases and J by 0 bases; unmatched bases: 15. The germline V gene encodes CDR1 GTSNPN and CDR2 SVGIG (reference sequence). The rearrangement uses TRBV30 and TRBJ2-6; the match to TRBD2 covers 13 bases. Sample: T cells isolated from PBMCs. The TCR sequence derives from a human donor in good health. The CDR3: CAWNRPGLAGVVSSGANVLTF. The CDR3 nucleotides read TGTGCCTGGAACCGCCCAGGACTAGCGGGAGTGGTAAGCTCTGGGGCCAACGTCCTGACTTTC. Filled out from reference TRBV30 and TRBJ2-6, the complete variable domain reads SQTIHQWPATLVQPVGSPLSLECTVEGTSNPNLYWYRQAAGRGLQLLFYSVGIGQISSEVPQNLSASRPQDRQFILSSKKLLLSDSGFYLCAWNRPGLAGVVSSGANVLTFGAGSRLTVL.